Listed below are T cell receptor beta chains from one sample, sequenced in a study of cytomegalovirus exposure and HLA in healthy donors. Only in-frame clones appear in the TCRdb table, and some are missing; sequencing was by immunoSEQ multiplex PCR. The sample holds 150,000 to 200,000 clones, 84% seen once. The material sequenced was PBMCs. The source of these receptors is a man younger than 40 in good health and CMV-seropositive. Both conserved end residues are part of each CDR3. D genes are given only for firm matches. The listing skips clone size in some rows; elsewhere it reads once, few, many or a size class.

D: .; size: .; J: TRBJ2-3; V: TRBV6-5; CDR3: CASNEGAAWDTQYF; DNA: TGTGCCAGCAACGAAGGGGCTGCTTGGGATACGCAGTATTTT
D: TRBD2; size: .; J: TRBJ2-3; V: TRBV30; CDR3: CAWSPRGAGEDTQYF; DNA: TGTGCCTGGAGTCCCCGCGGGGCGGGAGAAGATACGCAGTATTTT
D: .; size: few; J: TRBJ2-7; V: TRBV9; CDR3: CASSPGEYEQYF; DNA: TGTGCCAGCAGCCCGGGGGAATACGAGCAGTACTTC
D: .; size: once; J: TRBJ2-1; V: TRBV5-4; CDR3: CASSLEAGFYNEQFF; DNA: TGTGCCAGCAGCTTGGAGGCGGGGTTCTACAATGAGCAGTTCTTC
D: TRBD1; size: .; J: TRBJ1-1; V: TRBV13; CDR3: CASSVRDRRFHTEAFF; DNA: TGTGCCAGCAGCGTCCGGGACAGAAGATTTCACACTGAAGCTTTCTTT
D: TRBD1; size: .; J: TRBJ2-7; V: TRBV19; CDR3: CASSPIGQGPIYEQYF; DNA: TGTGCCAGTAGTCCTATCGGACAGGGGCCAATCTACGAGCAGTACTTC
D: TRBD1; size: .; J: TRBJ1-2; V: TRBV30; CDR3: CACLGTGFDGYTF; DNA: TGTGCCTGTCTAGGGACAGGGTTCGATGGCTACACCTTC
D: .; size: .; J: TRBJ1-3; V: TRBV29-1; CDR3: CSVVGLGGNTIYF; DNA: TGCAGCGTTGTGGGGCTAGGAGGAAACACCATATATTTT
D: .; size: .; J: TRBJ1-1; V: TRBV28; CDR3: CASSSPEGNTEAFF; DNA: TGTGCCAGCAGTTCCCCGGAGGGTAACACTGAAGCTTTCTTT
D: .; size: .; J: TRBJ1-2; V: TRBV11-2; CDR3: CASSLDPSRAHTF; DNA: TGTGCCAGCAGCTTAGATCCCTCGAGGGCCCACACCTTC